These 27 T cell receptor beta chains were all obtained from the same sample, sequenced in a study of cytomegalovirus exposure and HLA in healthy donors. This PCR relied on a set of 60 Vbeta primers and 13 Jbeta primers. Some clones are missing from TCRdb's copy, which holds only in-frame ones; the method was immunoSEQ multiplex PCR. Among around 130,000 clones, just under 80% were seen once, and the ten largest hold about 1.6%. Source material: PBMCs. All receptors derive from a woman younger than 35 in good health and CMV-seronegative.

The genes are TRBV7-8 and TRBJ1-4, with D possibly matching TRBD1 (5 bases). Trimming removed 5 bases at V and 2 bases at J, with 15 bases between. Germline V gene lookup returns CDR1 SGHVS and CDR2 FQNEAQ. This CDR3 is 16 amino acids long. This chain's CDR3 is CASSPNRGVTNEKLFF. CDR3 nucleotides: TGTGCCAGCAGCCCCAATCGGGGGGTTACTAATGAAAAACTGTTTTTT.

The CDR3 DNA reads as TGTGCCAGCAGCTCGTTTAGCGGGAGTAGGGACGAGCAGTACTTC. Translated, it gives CASSSFSGSRDEQYF. The chain combines TRBV7-8 with TRBJ2-7; 9 nucleotides align to TRBD2. Trimming removed 4 bases from V and 5 bases from J; junction bases left unmatched: 9. This CDR3 is 15 amino acids long. Germline V gene sequence: CDR1 SGHVS, CDR2 FQNEAQ. The full variable domain, rest sourced from reference TRBV7-8 and TRBJ2-7, is GAGVSQSPRYKVAKRGQDVALRCDPISGHVSLFWYQQALGQGPEFLTYFQNEAQLDKSGLPSDRFFAERPEGSVSTLKIQRTQQEDSAVYLCASSSFSGSRDEQYFGPGTRLTVT.

V is TRBV6-6 and J is TRBJ2-6; a weak D match, TRBD1 (6 bases). Trimming cost V 5 bases and J 1 base, with 9 bases left between them. The CDR3 length is 15 residues. CDR1 and CDR2 from the germline V gene are MNHNY and SVGAGI (reference sequence). CDR3 loop: CASSPRGSGANVLTF. The CDR3 DNA reads as TGTGCCAGCAGTCCTAGGGGGTCTGGGGCCAACGTCCTGACTTTC.

The chain employs TRBV11-2 and TRBJ2-3; TRBD1 matches 7 bases. This CDR3 is built from 13 residues. V lost 7 bases, J lost 4 bases, and 5 bases stayed unmatched. From germline, CDR1 is SGHAT and CDR2 FQNNGV. CDR3 nucleotide sequence: TGTGCCAGCAACAGGGGTGGGGCAGATACGCAGTATTTT. It specifies CASNRGGADTQYF.

The V and J genes are TRBV19 and TRBJ2-7; D gene uncertain. Germline V gives CDR1 LNHDA, CDR2 SQIVND (reference sequence). This CDR3 spans 14 amino acids. Trimming removed 2 bases from V and 0 bases from J, with 8 bases in between. The DNA of the CDR3 is TGTGCCAGTAGTATACAGGCCGACTCCTACGAGCAGTACTTC. This codes for CASSIQADSYEQYF.

V and J are TRBV15 and TRBJ2-2; D gene ambiguous. This CDR3 contains 11 residues. Germline-derived CDR1 and CDR2 are LNHNV and YYDKDF (reference sequence). Trimming removed 4 bases at V and 6 bases at J, with 3 bases between. Here the CDR3 DNA reads TGTGCCACCAGCACGGCCGGGGAGCTGTTTTTT. Translating gives CATSTAGELFF. The variable domain in full, completed from reference TRBV15 and TRBJ2-2, reads DAMVIQNPRYQVTQFGKPVTLSCSQTLNHNVMYWYQQKSSQAPKLLFHYYDKDFNNEADTPDNFQSRRPNTSFCFLDIRSPGLGDTAMYLCATSTAGELFFGEGSRLTVL.

The sample holds one count of this clone. The V gene is TRBV9, the J gene TRBJ2-7; 12 positions match TRBD1. Germline V gene sequence: CDR1 SGDLS, CDR2 YYNGEE. Trimming at V came to 4 bases and at J to 4 bases, leaving 6 bases not matched to a gene. The CDR3 extends over 15 amino acids. The DNA of the CDR3 is TGTGCCAGCAGCCCCAGGGACAGGGGGCCTTACGAGCAGTACTTC. It codes for CASSPRDRGPYEQYF.

This clone has just one count. This sample also contains other DNA sequences that code for the same CDR3. CDR3 in amino acids: CAWSVLGRGAGGYTF. CDR3 nucleotides: TGTGCCTGGAGTGTACTAGGTCGGGGAGCGGGAGGCTACACCTTC. This chain joins TRBV30 and TRBJ1-2; the D is unclear. The ends were cut back, 0 bases at V and 8 bases at J, with 19 bases in the middle. CDR3 size: 15 residues. CDR1 GTSNPN and CDR2 SVGIG come from the germline V gene (reference sequence).

This chain joins TRBV2 and TRBJ2-1; D gene uncertain. The CDR3 spans 14 residues. From germline, CDR1 is SNHLY and CDR2 FYNNEI. V was cut by 1 base and J by 4 bases, with 8 bases left in between. The CDR3 is CASSEGALYNEQFF. Here the CDR3 DNA reads TGTGCCAGCAGTGAAGGGGCCCTATACAATGAGCAGTTCTTC. Based on the CDR3 plus reference TRBV2 and TRBJ2-1, the full variable domain is EPEVTQTPSHQVTQMGQEVILRCVPISNHLYFYWYRQILGQKVEFLVSFYNNEISEKSEIFDDQFSVERPDGSNFTLKIRSTKLEDSAMYFCASSEGALYNEQFFGPGTRLTVL.

This clone was counted only a few times. V usage is TRBV7-9 and J usage is TRBJ1-5; a possible D gene is TRBD1 (5 bases). The V gene's germline CDR1 is SEHNR and CDR2 FQNEAQ (reference sequence). Trimming took off 3 bases at V and 0 bases at J, with 6 bases between the two ends. The CDR3 is 14 amino acids. CDR3 bases: TGTGCCAGCAGCTTGCAGGGTAGCAATCAGCCCCAGCATTTT. Protein: CASSLQGSNQPQHF.

The chain links TRBV5-1 to TRBJ2-5; 10 bases are shared with TRBD2. This CDR3 has 15 amino acids. Germline V CDR1 and CDR2: SGHRS, YFSETQ. The J segment lost 5 bases and the V segment lost 4 bases, leaving 8 bases of the junction unmatched. CDR3 in amino acids: CASSPGTSVLETQYF. The CDR3 region has the DNA TGCGCCAGCAGCCCGGGGACTAGCGTTTTGGAGACCCAGTACTTC.

The chain uses TRBV19 and TRBJ2-1, with 9 bases that match TRBD2. Germline assignment: CDR1 LNHDA and CDR2 SQIVND (reference sequence). The ends lost 3 bases at V and 2 bases at J; junction bases unmatched: 2. The CDR3 is 15 residues long. The CDR3 loop reads CASSMLAGTYNEQFF. CDR3 nucleotide sequence: TGTGCCAGTAGTATGCTAGCGGGAACCTACAATGAGCAGTTCTTC.

This chain links TRBV2 with TRBJ2-5, with 8 positions matching TRBD1. Germline V gene data show CDR1 as SNHLY and CDR2 as FYNNEI. The CDR3 contains 14 residues. Unmatched junction bases numbered 9, after V lost 4 bases and J lost 8 bases. CDR3 sequence: CASSGQTGDPTQYF. The CDR3 coding sequence is TGTGCCAGCAGTGGGCAGACAGGGGACCCAACCCAGTACTTC.

This clone was counted once. The gene calls are TRBV6-6 and TRBJ1-5, with D perhaps TRBD1 (5 bases). Germline lookup yields CDR1 MNHNY and CDR2 SVGAGI (reference sequence). This CDR3 is 16 amino acids long. The germline V and J ends were trimmed by 5 bases and 0 bases, with 14 bases remaining between them. For the CDR3, the DNA is TGTGCCAGCAGTCAACAGGAGAGACTTAGCAATCAGCCCCAGCATTTT. The encoded protein is CASSQQERLSNQPQHF.

This clone came up once. The chain joins TRBV30 to TRBJ2-7; maybe TRBD2 (5 bases). Germline V gives CDR1 GTSNPN, CDR2 SVGIG (reference sequence). V was shortened by 3 bases and J by 3 bases, with 18 bases between the two germline ends. The CDR3 consists of 15 residues. The CDR3 loop reads CAWRPLVGVRYEQYF. The CDR3 nucleotides are TGTGCCTGGAGACCCCTAGTGGGAGTTCGCTACGAGCAGTACTTC.

The chain's CDR3 is CASSLFTGETQYF. CDR3 coding DNA: TGTGCCAGCAGCTTGTTTACTGGAGAGACCCAGTACTTC. The chain links TRBV5-4 to TRBJ2-5; the D is unclear. From germline, CDR1 is SGHNT and CDR2 YYREEE (reference sequence). CDR3 size: 13 residues. The V end was cut by 1 base, the J end by 4 bases, with 8 bases between.

V gene TRBV10-2 combines with J gene TRBJ2-7; 8 positions agree with TRBD2. Losses at the gene ends were 5 bases for V and 2 bases for J; bases not matched to a gene: 5. Germline assignment: CDR1 WSHSY and CDR2 SAAADI. CDR3 length: 14 residues. The CDR3 loop is CASSLSGEPYEQYF. In DNA, the CDR3 is TGCGCCAGCAGTCTTAGCGGGGAGCCCTACGAGCAGTACTTC.

This chain connects TRBV29-1 to TRBJ2-7; 12 bases line up with TRBD2. Looked up from germline, CDR1 is SQVTM and CDR2 is ANQGSEA. CDR3 size: 15 residues. Trimming removed 4 bases from V and 6 bases from J; junction bases left unmatched: 10. DNA of the CDR3: TGCAGCGTTGGACTGACTAGCGGGAGTCCCGGCGAGCAGTACTTC. Translated, it gives CSVGLTSGSPGEQYF.

The CDR3 bases are TGTGCCTGGAGGTGGACAGGGGAGAGGAGTGAGCAGTACTTC. It is translated as CAWRWTGERSEQYF. V usage is TRBV30 and J usage is TRBJ2-7, with 9 bases aligning to TRBD1. The CDR3 extends over 14 amino acids. Per germline, CDR1 GTSNPN and CDR2 SVGIG (reference sequence). Trimming took 3 bases from V and 7 from J; bases not matched to a gene: 10.

The chain is built from TRBV7-9 and TRBJ2-5, with D perhaps matching TRBD2 (6 bases). Trimming shortened V by 2 bases and J by 2 bases, and 15 bases separated the two germline ends. The germline gives CDR1 SEHNR, CDR2 FQNEAQ (reference sequence). This CDR3 comprises 16 residues. In DNA, the CDR3 is TGTGCCAGCAGCTTAAGTGGCGGGGACCCACAAGAGACCCAGTACTTC. It encodes CASSLSGGDPQETQYF.

This clone came up once. The chain combines TRBV19 with TRBJ1-5; 7 bases match TRBD1. The V and J ends lost 8 bases and 8 bases, in that order; junction bases with no gene match: 21. Germline lookup yields CDR1 LNHDA and CDR2 SQIVND (reference sequence). The CDR3 totals 17 residues. CDR3 bases: TGTGCCAGTCTAAGCAGATTCACCGGGACAGCTCAAAAGCCCCAGCATTTT. Translating gives CASLSRFTGTAQKPQHF.

The V and J genes are TRBV2 and TRBJ2-7, with 10 nucleotides matching TRBD2. This CDR3 comprises 14 residues. Germline CDR1 is SNHLY and CDR2 is FYNNEI. J gave up 2 bases and V 8 bases, and 6 bases lay outside the gene matches. CDR3 protein: CASSSGSIAYEQYF. CDR3 nucleotide sequence: TGTGCCAGCTCTAGCGGGAGTATCGCCTACGAGCAGTACTTC.

This clone was found once. The chain couples TRBV28 to TRBJ2-1; 9 nucleotides match TRBD2. Germline-derived CDR1 and CDR2 are MDHEN and SYDVKM. The CDR3 contains 15 residues. With 6 bases clipped from V and 8 bases from J, the junction kept 11 bases outside the gene matches. CDR3 in DNA: TGTGCCAGCAGAACAACCGGGACTAGCCTCCATGAGCAGTTCTTC. This codes for CASRTTGTSLHEQFF.

The V and J genes are TRBV19 and TRBJ2-1; the match to TRBD2 covers 13 bases. This CDR3 region has 13 residues. With 5 bases clipped from V and 12 bases from J, the junction kept 4 bases outside the gene matches. From germline, CDR1 is LNHDA and CDR2 SQIVND (reference sequence). The CDR3 sequence is CASSGTSGTGQFF. The DNA of the CDR3 is TGTGCCAGTAGTGGGACTAGCGGGACTGGGCAGTTCTTC.

The gene calls are TRBV5-5 and TRBJ1-2, with TRBD1 identical over 12 bases. The V gene end was trimmed by 0 bases and the J gene end by 5 bases; junction bases not matched to a gene: 8. The CDR3 sequence is 17 residues long. Germline CDR1 is SGHKS and CDR2 is YYEKEE (reference sequence). This CDR3 reads CASSLEFGTGGFYGYTF. The CDR3 DNA sequence: TGTGCCAGCAGCTTGGAATTCGGGACAGGGGGCTTTTATGGCTACACCTTC.

The V and J genes are TRBV4-2 and TRBJ2-7; 9 nucleotides align to TRBD2. This CDR3 is built from 15 residues. Unmatched junction bases numbered 8, after V lost 2 bases and J lost 6 bases. Per the germline V gene, CDR1 is LGHNA and CDR2 is YNFKEQ. CDR3 sequence reads: CASSQQGGRAPEQYF. CDR3 nucleotides: TGTGCCAGCAGCCAACAAGGCGGGAGGGCCCCCGAGCAGTACTTC.

The rearrangement uses TRBV30 and TRBJ2-7; 8 bases align to TRBD2. Germline loops: CDR1 GTSNPN, CDR2 SVGIG (reference sequence). V was clipped by 4 bases and J by 6 bases; unmatched bases: 8. This CDR3 region has 13 residues. As DNA, the CDR3 is TGTGCCTGGACTACTAGCGGCCGGGGCGAGCAGTACTTC. This gives the protein CAWTTSGRGEQYF. The whole variable domain, filled in from reference TRBV30 and TRBJ2-7, reads SQTIHQWPATLVQPVGSPLSLECTVEGTSNPNLYWYRQAAGRGLQLLFYSVGIGQISSEVPQNLSASRPQDRQFILSSKKLLLSDSGFYLCAWTTSGRGEQYFGPGTRLTVT.